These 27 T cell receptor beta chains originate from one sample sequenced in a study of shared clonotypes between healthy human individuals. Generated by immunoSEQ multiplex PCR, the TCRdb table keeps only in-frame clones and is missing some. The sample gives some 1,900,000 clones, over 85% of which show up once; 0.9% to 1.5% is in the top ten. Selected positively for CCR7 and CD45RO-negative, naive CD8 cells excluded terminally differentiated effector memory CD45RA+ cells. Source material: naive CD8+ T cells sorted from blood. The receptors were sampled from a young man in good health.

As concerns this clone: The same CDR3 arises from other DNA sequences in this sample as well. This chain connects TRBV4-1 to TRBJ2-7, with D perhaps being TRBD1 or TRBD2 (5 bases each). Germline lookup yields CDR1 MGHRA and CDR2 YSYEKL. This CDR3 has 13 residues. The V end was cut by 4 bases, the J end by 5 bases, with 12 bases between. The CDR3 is CASSPPRGDEQYF. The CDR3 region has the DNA TGCGCCAGCAGCCCACCTAGGGGAGACGAGCAGTACTTC.

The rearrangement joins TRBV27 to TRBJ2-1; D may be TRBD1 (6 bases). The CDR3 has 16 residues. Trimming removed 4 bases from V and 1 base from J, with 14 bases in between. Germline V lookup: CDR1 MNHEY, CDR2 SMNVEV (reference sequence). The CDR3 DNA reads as TGTGCCAGCAGTTCCGGGACACCGATATCCTACAATGAGCAGTTCTTC. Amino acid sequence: CASSSGTPISYNEQFF.

The CDR3 region has the DNA TGTGCCAGCAGTGAACTACTAGCGGGGGTGTACACAGATACGCAGTATTTT. It yields the protein CASSELLAGVYTDTQYF. The V call is TRBV2, the J call TRBJ2-3; 11 nucleotides align to TRBD2. V dropped 2 bases and J dropped 2; count of bases not matched to a gene: 6. Germline CDR1 is SNHLY and CDR2 is FYNNEI. CDR3 length: 17 amino acids.

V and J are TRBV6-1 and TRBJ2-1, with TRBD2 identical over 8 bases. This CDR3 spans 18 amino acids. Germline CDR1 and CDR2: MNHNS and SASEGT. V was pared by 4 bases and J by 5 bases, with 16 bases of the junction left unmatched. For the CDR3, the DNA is TGTGCCAGCAGTGCTTGGGGCTTTTCAGCGGGGGCCCACAATGAGCAGTTCTTC. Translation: CASSAWGFSAGAHNEQFF.

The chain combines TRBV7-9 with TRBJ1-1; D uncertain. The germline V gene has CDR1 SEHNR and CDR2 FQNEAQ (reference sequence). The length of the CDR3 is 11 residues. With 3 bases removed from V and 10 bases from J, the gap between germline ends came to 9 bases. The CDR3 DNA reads TGTGCCAGCAGCTTGGGGTTATCAGCTTTCTTT. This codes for CASSLGLSAFF.

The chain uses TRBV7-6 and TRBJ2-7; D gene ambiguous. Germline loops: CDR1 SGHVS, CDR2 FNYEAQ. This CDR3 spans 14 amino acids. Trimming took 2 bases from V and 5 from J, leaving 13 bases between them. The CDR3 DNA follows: TGTGCCAGCAGCTTATCGGCTAGTCTGGACGAGCAGTACTTC. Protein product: CASSLSASLDEQYF. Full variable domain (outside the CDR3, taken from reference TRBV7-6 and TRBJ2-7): GAGVSQSPRYKVTKRGQDVALRCDPISGHVSLYWYRQALGQGPEFLTYFNYEAQQDKSGLPNDRFSAERPEGSISTLTIQRTEQRDSAMYRCASSLSASLDEQYFGPGTRLTVT.

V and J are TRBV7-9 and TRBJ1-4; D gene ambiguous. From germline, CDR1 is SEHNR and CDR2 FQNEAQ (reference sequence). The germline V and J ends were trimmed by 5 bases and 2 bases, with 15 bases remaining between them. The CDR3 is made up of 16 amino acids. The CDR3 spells CASSGEGWFTNEKLFF. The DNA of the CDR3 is TGTGCCAGCAGCGGCGAAGGATGGTTCACTAATGAAAAACTGTTTTTT.

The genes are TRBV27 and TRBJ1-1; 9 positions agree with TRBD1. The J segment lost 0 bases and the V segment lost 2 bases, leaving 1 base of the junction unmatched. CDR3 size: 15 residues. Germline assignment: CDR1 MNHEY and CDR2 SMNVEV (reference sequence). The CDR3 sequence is CASSLGQGMNTEAFF. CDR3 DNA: TGTGCCAGCAGTTTAGGACAGGGGATGAACACTGAAGCTTTCTTT.

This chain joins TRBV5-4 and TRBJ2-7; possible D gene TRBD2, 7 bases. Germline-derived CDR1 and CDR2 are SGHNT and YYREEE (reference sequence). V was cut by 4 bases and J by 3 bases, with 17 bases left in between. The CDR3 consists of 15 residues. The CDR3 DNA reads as TGTGCCAGCAGCCCGGCCTGGGGGGGCTACTACGAGCAGTACTTC. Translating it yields CASSPAWGGYYEQYF.

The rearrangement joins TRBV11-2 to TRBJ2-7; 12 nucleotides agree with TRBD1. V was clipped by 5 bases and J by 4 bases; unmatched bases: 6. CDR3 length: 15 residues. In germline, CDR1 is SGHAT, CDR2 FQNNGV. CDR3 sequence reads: CASSIPGQGAYEQYF. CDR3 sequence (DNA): TGTGCCAGCAGCATACCGGGACAGGGGGCTTACGAGCAGTACTTC.

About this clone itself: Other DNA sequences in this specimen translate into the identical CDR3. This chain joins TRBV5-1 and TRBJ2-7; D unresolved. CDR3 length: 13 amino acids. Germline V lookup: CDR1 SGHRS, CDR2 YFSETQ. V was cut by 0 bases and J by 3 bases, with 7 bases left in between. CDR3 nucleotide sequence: TGCGCCAGCAGCTTGGACGCGAGCTACGAGCAGTACTTC. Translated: CASSLDASYEQYF.

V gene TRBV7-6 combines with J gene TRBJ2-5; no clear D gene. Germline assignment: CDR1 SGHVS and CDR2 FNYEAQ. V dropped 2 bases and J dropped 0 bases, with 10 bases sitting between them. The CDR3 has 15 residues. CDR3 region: CASSLSPEYQETQYF. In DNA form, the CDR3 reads TGTGCCAGCAGCTTATCACCAGAGTACCAAGAGACCCAGTACTTC.

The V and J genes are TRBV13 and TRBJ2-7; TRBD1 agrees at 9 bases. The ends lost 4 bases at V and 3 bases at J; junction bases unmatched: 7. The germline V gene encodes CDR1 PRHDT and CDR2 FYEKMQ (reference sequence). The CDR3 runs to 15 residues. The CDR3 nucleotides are TGTGCCAGCAGCTCCCGACAGGGGGTAATCTACGAGCAGTACTTC. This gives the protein CASSSRQGVIYEQYF.

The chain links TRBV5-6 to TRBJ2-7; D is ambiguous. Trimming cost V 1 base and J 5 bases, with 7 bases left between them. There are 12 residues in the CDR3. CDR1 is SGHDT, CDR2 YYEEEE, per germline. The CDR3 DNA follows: TGTGCCAGCAGCTTGAACGAAGACGAGCAGTACTTC. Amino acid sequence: CASSLNEDEQYF.

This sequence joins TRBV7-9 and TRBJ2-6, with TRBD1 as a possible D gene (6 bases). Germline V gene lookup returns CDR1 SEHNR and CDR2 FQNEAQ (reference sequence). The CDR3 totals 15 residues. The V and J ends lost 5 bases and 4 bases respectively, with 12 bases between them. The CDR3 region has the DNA TGTGCCAGCAGCCAAGTGGGGGCCGGGGCCAACGTCCTGACTTTC. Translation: CASSQVGAGANVLTF.

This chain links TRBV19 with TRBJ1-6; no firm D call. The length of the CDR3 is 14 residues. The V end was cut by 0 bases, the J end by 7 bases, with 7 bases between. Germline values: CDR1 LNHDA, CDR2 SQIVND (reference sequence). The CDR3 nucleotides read TGTGCCAGTAGTATAGAAGCAGGAAATTCACCCCTCCACTTT. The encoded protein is CASSIEAGNSPLHF.

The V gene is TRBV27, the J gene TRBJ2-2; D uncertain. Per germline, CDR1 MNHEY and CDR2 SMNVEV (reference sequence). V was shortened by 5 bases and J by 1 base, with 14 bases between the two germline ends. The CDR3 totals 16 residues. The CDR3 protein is CASSPTTAKNTGELFF. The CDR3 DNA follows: TGTGCCAGCAGTCCAACCACAGCGAAGAACACCGGGGAGCTGTTTTTT.

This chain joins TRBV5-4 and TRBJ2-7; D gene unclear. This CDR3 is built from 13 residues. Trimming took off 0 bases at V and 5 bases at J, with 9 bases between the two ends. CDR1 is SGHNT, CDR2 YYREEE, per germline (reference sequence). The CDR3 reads CASSLVPKDEQYF. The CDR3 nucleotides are TGTGCCAGCAGCTTGGTCCCTAAAGACGAGCAGTACTTC.

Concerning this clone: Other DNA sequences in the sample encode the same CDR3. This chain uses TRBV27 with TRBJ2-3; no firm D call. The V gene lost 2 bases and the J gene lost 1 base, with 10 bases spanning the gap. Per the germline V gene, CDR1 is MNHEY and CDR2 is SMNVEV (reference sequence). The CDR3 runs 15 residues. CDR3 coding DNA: TGTGCCAGCAGTTTAGTGGGTCCTGGCACAGATACGCAGTATTTT. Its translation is CASSLVGPGTDTQYF.

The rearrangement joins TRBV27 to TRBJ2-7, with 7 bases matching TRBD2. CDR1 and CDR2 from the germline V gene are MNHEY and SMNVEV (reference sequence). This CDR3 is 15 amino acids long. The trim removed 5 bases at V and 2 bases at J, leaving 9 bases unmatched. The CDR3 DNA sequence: TGTGCCAGCAGTGCAGCGGGGCCTTGGGCCTACGAGCAGTACTTC. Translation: CASSAAGPWAYEQYF.

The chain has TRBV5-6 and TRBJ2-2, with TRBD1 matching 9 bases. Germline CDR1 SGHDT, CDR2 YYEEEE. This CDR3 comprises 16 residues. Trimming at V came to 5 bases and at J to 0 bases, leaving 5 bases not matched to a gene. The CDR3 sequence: CASSFRDRANTGELFF. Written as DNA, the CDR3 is TGTGCCAGCAGTTTCCGGGACAGGGCGAACACCGGGGAGCTGTTTTTT.

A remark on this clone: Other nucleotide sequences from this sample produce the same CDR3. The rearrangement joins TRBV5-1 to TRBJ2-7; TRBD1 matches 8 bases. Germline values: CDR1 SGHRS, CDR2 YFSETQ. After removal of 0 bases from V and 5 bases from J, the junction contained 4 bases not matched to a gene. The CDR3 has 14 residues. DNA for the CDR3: TGCGCCAGCAGCTTGGGACAGGGGAGCGACGAGCAGTACTTC. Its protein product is CASSLGQGSDEQYF.

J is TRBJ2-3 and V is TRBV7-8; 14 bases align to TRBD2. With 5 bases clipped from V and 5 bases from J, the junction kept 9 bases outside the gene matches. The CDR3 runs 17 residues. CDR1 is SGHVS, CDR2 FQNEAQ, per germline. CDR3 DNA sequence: TGTGCCAGCAGCCCGGGACTAGCGGGGGTCACGGGAGATACGCAGTATTTT. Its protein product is CASSPGLAGVTGDTQYF.

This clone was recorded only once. DNA for the CDR3: TGTGCCAGTAGTATGCTATTCGGAGAGACCCAGTACTTC. Translated: CASSMLFGETQYF. The chain is built from TRBV19 and TRBJ2-5; D unclear. The ends were cut back, 3 bases at V and 4 bases at J, with 9 bases in the middle. CDR3 length: 13 residues. CDR1 is LNHDA and CDR2 is SQIVND in the germline V gene (reference sequence).

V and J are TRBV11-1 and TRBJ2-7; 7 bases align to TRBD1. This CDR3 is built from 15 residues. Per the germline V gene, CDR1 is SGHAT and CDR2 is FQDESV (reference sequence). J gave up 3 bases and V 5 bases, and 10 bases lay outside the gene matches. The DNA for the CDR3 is TGTGCCAGCAGCCATTTCGACAGGGCCAACTACGAGCAGTACTTC. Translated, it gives CASSHFDRANYEQYF.

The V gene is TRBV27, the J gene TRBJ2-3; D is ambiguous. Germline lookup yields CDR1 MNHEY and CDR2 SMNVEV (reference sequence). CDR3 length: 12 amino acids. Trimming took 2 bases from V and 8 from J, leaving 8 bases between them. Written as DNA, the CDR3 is TGTGCCAGCAGTTTAACGGTCGGTACGCAGTATTTT. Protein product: CASSLTVGTQYF.

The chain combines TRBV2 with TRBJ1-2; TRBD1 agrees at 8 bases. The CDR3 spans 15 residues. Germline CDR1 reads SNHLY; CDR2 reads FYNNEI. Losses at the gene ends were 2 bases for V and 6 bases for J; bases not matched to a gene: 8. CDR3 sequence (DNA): TGTGCCAGCAGTGAACAACCCCAGGACAGGGATGGCTACACCTTC. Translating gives CASSEQPQDRDGYTF. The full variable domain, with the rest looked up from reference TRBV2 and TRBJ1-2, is EPEVTQTPSHQVTQMGQEVILRCVPISNHLYFYWYRQILGQKVEFLVSFYNNEISEKSEIFDDQFSVERPDGSNFTLKIRSTKLEDSAMYFCASSEQPQDRDGYTFGSGTRLTVV.